This T cell receptor beta chain was sequenced for a study of identifying expanded T cells in peripheral blood. Assay: immunoSEQ multiplex PCR; the TCRdb copy retains only in-frame clones and omits some. The repertoire holds some 90,000 clones, with around 86% as singletons. The ends were cut back, 5 bases at V and 0 bases at J, with 10 bases in the middle. The germline gives CDR1 SGHNT, CDR2 YENEEA. This CDR3 is built from 15 residues. This clonotype originated in a person between 18 and 69 years old in good health. The specimen was blood. This chain links TRBV11-3 with TRBJ2-2; possibly TRBD1 or TRBD2 for D (5 bases each). The CDR3 DNA reads TGTGCCAGCAGCCCCGAGGGACCGAACACCGGGGAGCTGTTTTTT. Amino acid sequence: CASSPEGPNTGELFF. Full variable domain (outside the CDR3, taken from reference TRBV11-3 and TRBJ2-2): EAGVVQSPRYKIIEKKQPVAFWCNPISGHNTLYWYLQNLGQGPELLIRYENEEAVDDSQLPKDRFSAERLKGVDSTLKIQPAELGDSAVYLCASSPEGPNTGELFFGEGSRLTVL.